This is a list of T cell receptor beta chains from one sample in a study of blood T cells in healthy people across ages. MiXCR, applied by TCRdb to the 5' RACE reads, yields one record per CDR3 protein. The table lists 700,000 to 850,000 distinct CDR3 sequences, about 55% of them singletons, with roughly 37% in the top ten. Sequencing input: blood. Every receptor here comes from a man older than 75 in good health. CDR3s leave out the opening cysteine and the closing phenylalanine or tryptophan.

j_gene | v_gene | CDR3aa
TRBJ2-7 | TRBV6-5 | ASSPAGGRPYEQY
TRBJ2-1 | TRBV3-1 | VSSPLGTYNEQF
TRBJ2-7 | TRBV20-1 | SASDSGRVYEQY
TRBJ2-5 | TRBV10-3 | ATAPTGGDRETQY
TRBJ1-5 | TRBV20-1 | SARWGGQPQH
TRBJ2-2 | TRBV12-3/TRBV12-4 | ASSFLAGGGGELF
TRBJ2-6 | TRBV5-5 | ASSLGDLGAASGANVLT
TRBJ2-5 | TRBV5-1 | ASSSGDYTNQETQY
TRBJ1-2 | TRBV5-5 | ASSLGGDRYGYT
TRBJ1-5 | TRBV7-3 | ASSLYRSQPQH
TRBJ2-3 | TRBV7-2 | ASSLVTSGGGTDTQY
TRBJ1-5 | TRBV2 | ASNRGPISNQPQH
TRBJ2-3 | TRBV20-1 | SARSSRGTDTQY
TRBJ2-1 | TRBV5-1 | ASSLGATSGYSYNEQF
TRBJ2-7 | TRBV20-1 | SARALNGASYEQY
TRBJ1-2 | TRBV12-3/TRBV12-4 | ASSPPNRGGGYT
TRBJ2-7 | TRBV12-3/TRBV12-4 | ASSQGSFTYEQY
TRBJ1-2 | TRBV20-1 | SARTTASNYGYT
TRBJ2-1 | TRBV29-1 | SVEGRGGYSYNEQF
TRBJ1-2 | TRBV13 | ASSLNVDHPNYGYT
TRBJ1-2 | TRBV29-1 | SSDANGYT
TRBJ1-1 | TRBV20-1 | SAPDGPGLAF
TRBJ2-7 | TRBV6-2/TRBV6-3 | ASSVEQYNEQY
NA | TRBV6-6 | ASTKLATGEQF
TRBJ1-5 | TRBV6-1 | ASHREFGGNQPQH